This T cell receptor (beta chain) was sequenced during a study of OX40 agonist ivuxolimab in advanced cancers. The wider study: Participants averaged 60 years of age (range about 23 to 90) and were 75% to 90% male. Overall study results and limits: Clonal expansion in partial responders at 0.1-3.0 mg/kg ranked among the lowest.

Using immunoSEQ multiplex PCR, the repertoire was profiled, and TCRdb retains in-frame clones only, with some absent. The sample shows some 66,000 clones, around four fifths of them seen only once. This CDR3 has 15 amino acids. Looked up from germline, CDR1 is ENHRY and CDR2 is SYGVKD. Trimming took 3 bases from V and 6 from J; bases not matched to a gene: 6. With regard to this clone: As yet, its antigen is unknown.

The TCR was taken from an adult with an advanced solid tumor such as melanoma, head and neck, liver or kidney cancer. The source was CD4+ or CD8+ T cells sorted from blood, collected in a trial of the OX40 agonist ivuxolimab. V is TRBV10-3 and J is TRBJ2-7; TRBD2 matches at 12 bases. The CDR3 is CAISERTSGAFEQYF. The CDR3 DNA is TGTGCCATCAGTGAAAGGACTAGCGGGGCCTTCGAGCAGTACTTC.